The following is a T cell receptor (beta chain) sequence with its context. The antigen is undetermined. This specimen belongs to a study of T cell responses to AZD1222 COVID-19 vaccine. Findings and caveats of the study: There were vaccine-associated CD4 TCRs across spike, dominant at 160-218 and 743-854. The number of AZD1222 recipients seropositive at baseline was only 5 to 7. The sample set comprised mostly white British donors with more females, and clonal diversity was possibly underestimated.

The CDR3 is 14 residues long. Germline CDR1 and CDR2: LGHDT and YNNKEL (reference sequence). Deletions cut 4 bases from V and 7 bases from J, with 16 bases between. TCRdb's copy holds only in-frame clones and misses some; the assay was immunoSEQ multiplex PCR. The sample consists of under 150,000 clones, around 94% of them appearing once. Sequences were derived from peripheral blood, sampled 28 days after the second AZD1222 dose. The chain couples TRBV3-1 (or the pseudogene TRBV3-2) to TRBJ1-2; no reliable D call. The TCR was taken from an adult who received the AZD1222 COVID-19 vaccine. In DNA, the CDR3 is TGTGCCAGCAGCCCCGCCTTGGGAGTGCCTGGCTACACCTTC. Translation: CASSPALGVPGYTF.